Presented here are 26 T cell receptor beta chains from one specimen sequenced in a study of blood T cell repertoires in COVID-19. The assay was immunoSEQ multiplex PCR, and TCRdb's table has in-frame clones only and misses some. The sample has almost 200,000 clones, 70% to 80% seen once. The sample comprised peripheral blood. The receptors stem from a woman between 40 and 55 years old with COVID-19, enrolled during active disease.

This clone appeared a single time. Here the CDR3 reads CASSVLSGAGANVLTF. The CDR3 region has the DNA TGCGCCAGCTCCGTTTTATCCGGGGCTGGGGCCAACGTCCTGACTTTC. This chain uses TRBV4-3 with TRBJ2-6, with D tentatively TRBD2 (5 bases). Germline CDR1 reads LGHNA; CDR2 reads YSLEER. Trimming cost V 8 bases and J 2 bases, with 16 bases left between them. The CDR3 is 16 amino acids.

The chain has TRBV6-6 and TRBJ2-7; D might be TRBD1 (6 bases). Germline CDR1 reads MNHNY; CDR2 reads SVGAGI (reference sequence). V lost 7 bases, J lost 6 bases, and 13 bases lay in between. This CDR3 contains 12 residues. The CDR3 loop is CASMTTGGEQYF. Written as DNA, the CDR3 is TGTGCCAGCATGACGACAGGCGGCGAGCAGTACTTC.

The chain carries TRBV19 and TRBJ1-1; TRBD1 agrees at 12 bases. The CDR3 spans 15 residues. Germline lookup yields CDR1 LNHDA and CDR2 SQIVND (reference sequence). The V and J ends lost 4 bases and 1 base, in that order; junction bases with no gene match: 1. CDR3 nucleotide sequence: TGTGCCAGTAGTAGGGGACAGGGGGCGAACACTGAAGCTTTCTTT. Its translation: CASSRGQGANTEAFF.

This clone was counted ten times or more. The V gene is TRBV30, the J gene TRBJ1-5; a possible D gene is TRBD1 (6 bases). The CDR3 length is 14 residues. Between the trimmed V and J ends, which lost 7 bases and 9 bases, there was a span of 22 bases. Germline V gives CDR1 GTSNPN, CDR2 SVGIG (reference sequence). This chain's CDR3 is CASSGAGVAGPQHF. In nucleotides, the CDR3 is TGTGCCTCCTCAGGGGCAGGGGTAGCCGGGCCCCAGCATTTT.

The chain couples TRBV14 to TRBJ1-2; D is possibly TRBD1 (5 bases). The germline CDR1 and CDR2 sequences are SGHDN and FVKESK. Deletions cut 1 base from V and 4 bases from J, with 7 bases between. There are 13 residues in the CDR3. The CDR3 loop is CASSQGQTYGYTF. The CDR3 DNA sequence: TGTGCCAGCAGCCAAGGACAGACCTATGGCTACACCTTC.

The chain joins TRBV6-1 to TRBJ1-6; TRBD1 might be the D (6 bases). CDR3 size: 14 residues. Germline V gives CDR1 MNHNS, CDR2 SASEGT. Trimming removed 1 base at V and 10 bases at J, with 11 bases between. The CDR3 region has the DNA TGTGCCAGCAGTGAAGACAGGGCGAGGTCACCCCTCCACTTT. Its translation: CASSEDRARSPLHF.

This clone was detected a few times. The chain combines TRBV18 with TRBJ1-5; maybe TRBD1 (6 bases). Germline CDR1 and CDR2: KGHSH and LQKENI. Trimming took off 3 bases at V and 3 bases at J, with 24 bases between the two ends. This CDR3 region has 19 residues. CDR3: CASSPFMMRADSDNQPQHF. The CDR3, as DNA: TGTGCCAGCTCACCCTTCATGATGCGAGCGGACAGCGACAATCAGCCCCAGCATTTT.

This chain joins TRBV30 and TRBJ2-3; weak D call: TRBD1 (5 bases). CDR3 length equals 14 residues. The V gene lost 0 bases and the J gene lost 5 bases, with 12 bases spanning the gap. Germline V gene data show CDR1 as GTSNPN and CDR2 as SVGIG (reference sequence). CDR3 DNA: TGTGCCTGGAGTGTAGGGGCGGACGGAGATACGCAGTATTTT. As protein: CAWSVGADGDTQYF.

V usage is TRBV11-2 and J usage is TRBJ2-7; 9 bases are shared with TRBD1. The CDR3 extends over 15 amino acids. J gave up 3 bases and V 1 base, and 4 bases lay outside the gene matches. The germline CDR1 and CDR2 sequences are SGHAT and FQNNGV. The CDR3 here is CASSLVQGANYEQYF. The CDR3 nucleotides are TGTGCCAGCAGCTTAGTACAGGGGGCGAACTACGAGCAGTACTTC.

The V call is TRBV30, the J call TRBJ2-1, with TRBD1 matching over 8 bases. Germline V CDR1 and CDR2: GTSNPN, SVGIG (reference sequence). V was clipped by 5 bases and J by 10 bases; unmatched bases: 4. CDR3 length equals 11 residues. CDR3 sequence reads: CAWDRGWEQFF. The CDR3 DNA reads as TGTGCCTGGGACAGGGGATGGGAGCAGTTCTTC.

The chain combines TRBV4-2 with TRBJ1-1; no definite D call. The CDR3 is made up of 12 amino acids. CDR1 and CDR2 from the germline V gene are LGHNA and YNFKEQ. Trimming took off 2 bases at V and 7 bases at J, with 8 bases between the two ends. CDR3 protein: CASSQQAGEAFF. CDR3 in DNA: TGTGCCAGCAGCCAACAAGCAGGTGAAGCTTTCTTT.

There are a few counts of this clone. The J gene is TRBJ1-1, the V gene TRBV6-1, with TRBD1 as a possible D gene (5 bases). The germline CDR1 and CDR2 sequences are MNHNS and SASEGT. This CDR3 is built from 14 residues. The V and J ends lost 2 bases and 2 bases respectively, with 9 bases between them. The CDR3 DNA reads TGTGCCAGCAGTGAATCAGGGTATAACACTGAAGCTTTCTTT. Translating it yields CASSESGYNTEAFF.

This chain connects TRBV7-9 to TRBJ2-1; TRBD2 matches at 14 bases. This CDR3 spans 17 amino acids. With V trimmed by 0 bases and J by 3 bases, 1 base remained unmatched. The germline V gene has CDR1 SEHNR and CDR2 FQNEAQ (reference sequence). The CDR3 DNA reads TGTGCCAGCAGCTTAGCGGGGACTAGCGGGAGCTACAATGAGCAGTTCTTC. Its protein product is CASSLAGTSGSYNEQFF.

Only a few counts were recorded for this clone. This chain connects TRBV27 to TRBJ1-5; 10 nucleotides line up with TRBD1. CDR1 is MNHEY, CDR2 SMNVEV, per germline (reference sequence). The CDR3 has 16 residues. Germline trimming cut 8 bases from V and 0 bases from J; bases unmatched to any gene: 7. The CDR3 loop is CASPGTGVDSNQPQHF. The CDR3 DNA reads as TGTGCCAGCCCCGGGACAGGGGTCGATAGCAATCAGCCCCAGCATTTT.

The V call is TRBV9, the J call TRBJ1-4, with a possible D match to TRBD1 (5 bases). Trimming removed 3 bases at V and 8 bases at J, with 23 bases between. The germline CDR1 and CDR2 sequences are SGDLS and YYNGEE. CDR3 length: 17 amino acids. This CDR3 is CASSATRDSGNLEKLFF. In nucleotides, the CDR3 is TGTGCCAGCAGCGCAACCAGAGACTCAGGGAACCTCGAAAAACTGTTTTTT.

The V call is TRBV7-9, the J call TRBJ2-7; weak D call: TRBD2 (5 bases). Germline V lookup: CDR1 SEHNR, CDR2 FQNEAQ (reference sequence). The CDR3 totals 14 residues. The ends were cut back, 4 bases at V and 3 bases at J, with 13 bases in the middle. The CDR3 reads CASSSRETHYEQYF. The DNA for the CDR3 is TGTGCCAGCAGCTCCCGGGAAACACACTACGAGCAGTACTTC.

J is TRBJ1-6 and V is TRBV5-1, with TRBD1 identical over 10 bases. The germline V gene encodes CDR1 SGHRS and CDR2 YFSETQ. V shed 4 bases and J 9 bases; nucleotides not matched to a gene: 4. This CDR3 is built from 14 residues. CDR3 bases: TGCGCCAGCAGCGTGGACAGGGGGGCTTCACCCCTCCACTTT. This codes for CASSVDRGASPLHF.

This chain connects TRBV28 to TRBJ1-5; D is uncertain. Trimming removed 3 bases at V and 9 bases at J, with 3 bases between. Germline V gene sequence: CDR1 MDHEN, CDR2 SYDVKM. The length of the CDR3 is 10 residues. This chain's CDR3 is CASSLRPQHF. In DNA form, the CDR3 reads TGTGCCAGCAGTTTGAGGCCCCAGCATTTT.

A word on this clone: The germline gene is not matched at one end of the junction; a read error may be the cause. The CDR3 loop is CASSLGQGIGELFF. The CDR3 DNA reads TGTGCCAGCAGCCTAGGACAGGGAATCGGGGAGCTGTTTTTT. V gene TRBV13 combines with J gene TRBJ2-2; 8 bases match TRBD1. The CDR3 is 14 residues long. The germline V gene has CDR1 PRHDT and CDR2 FYEKMQ (reference sequence).

This chain links TRBV4-2 with TRBJ2-3; TRBD2 is a possible D gene (5 bases). V lost 0 bases and J lost 3, with 10 bases in between. This CDR3 is built from 15 residues. Germline CDR1 and CDR2: LGHNA and YNFKEQ. The CDR3 loop reads CASSQDPLATDTQYF. CDR3 DNA: TGTGCCAGCAGCCAAGATCCCCTAGCTACAGATACGCAGTATTTT.

The rearrangement uses TRBV19 and TRBJ2-1; D is uncertain. Trimming removed 2 bases from V and 4 bases from J, with 12 bases in between. This CDR3 spans 15 amino acids. The germline gives CDR1 LNHDA, CDR2 SQIVND (reference sequence). The DNA of the CDR3 is TGTGCCAGTAGTATACCCCAGGTCTCATACAATGAGCAGTTCTTC. It codes for CASSIPQVSYNEQFF.

The rearrangement joins TRBV12-3 or TRBV12-4 to TRBJ2-7; 8 nucleotides align to TRBD1. This CDR3 is built from 13 residues. The V gene end was trimmed by 6 bases and the J gene end by 2 bases; junction bases not matched to a gene: 3. CDR3 amino acids: CASRQGAAYEQYF. CDR3 sequence (DNA): TGTGCCAGCAGGCAGGGGGCTGCCTACGAGCAGTACTTC.

The V call is TRBV5-1, the J call TRBJ2-2, with D uncertain. This CDR3 is 15 amino acids long. Trimming stripped 0 bases from V and 1 base from J, with 7 bases between. Germline CDR1 SGHRS, CDR2 YFSETQ. CDR3 coding DNA: TGCGCCAGCAGCTTGGCCGGTGGGAACACCGGGGAGCTGTTTTTT. It translates to CASSLAGGNTGELFF.

The chain uses TRBV19 and TRBJ2-3; a weak D match, TRBD1 (6 bases). Between the trimmed V and J ends, which lost 3 bases and 2 bases, there was a span of 9 bases. This CDR3 comprises 14 residues. Germline values: CDR1 LNHDA, CDR2 SQIVND (reference sequence). In nucleotides, the CDR3 is TGTGCCAGTAGTATTCAGGGGTTCACAGATACGCAGTATTTT. As protein: CASSIQGFTDTQYF.

The rearrangement uses TRBV5-1 and TRBJ2-6; possible D gene TRBD2, 7 bases. The CDR3 has 14 amino acids. The V gene lost 6 bases and the J gene lost 4 bases, with 11 bases spanning the gap. CDR1 SGHRS and CDR2 YFSETQ come from the germline V gene. The CDR3, as DNA: TGCGCCAGCAAGGGGGGGACCGGGGCCAACGTCCTGACTTTC. Protein product: CASKGGTGANVLTF. Drawing the rest from reference TRBV5-1 and TRBJ2-6, the complete variable domain is KAGVTQTPRYLIKTRGQQVTLSCSPISGHRSVSWYQQTPGQGLQFLFEYFSETQRNKGNFPGRFSGRQFSNSRSEMNVSTLELGDSALYLCASKGGTGANVLTFGAGSRLTVL.

This chain uses TRBV11-3 with TRBJ2-1; 8 nucleotides match TRBD2. Trimming at V came to 1 base and at J to 8 bases, leaving 10 bases not matched to a gene. Germline lookup yields CDR1 SGHNT and CDR2 YENEEA. This CDR3 has 16 residues. The CDR3 reads CASSLGSGTSFYEQFF. For the CDR3, the DNA is TGTGCCAGCAGCTTAGGGTCTGGGACTAGTTTCTATGAGCAGTTCTTC.